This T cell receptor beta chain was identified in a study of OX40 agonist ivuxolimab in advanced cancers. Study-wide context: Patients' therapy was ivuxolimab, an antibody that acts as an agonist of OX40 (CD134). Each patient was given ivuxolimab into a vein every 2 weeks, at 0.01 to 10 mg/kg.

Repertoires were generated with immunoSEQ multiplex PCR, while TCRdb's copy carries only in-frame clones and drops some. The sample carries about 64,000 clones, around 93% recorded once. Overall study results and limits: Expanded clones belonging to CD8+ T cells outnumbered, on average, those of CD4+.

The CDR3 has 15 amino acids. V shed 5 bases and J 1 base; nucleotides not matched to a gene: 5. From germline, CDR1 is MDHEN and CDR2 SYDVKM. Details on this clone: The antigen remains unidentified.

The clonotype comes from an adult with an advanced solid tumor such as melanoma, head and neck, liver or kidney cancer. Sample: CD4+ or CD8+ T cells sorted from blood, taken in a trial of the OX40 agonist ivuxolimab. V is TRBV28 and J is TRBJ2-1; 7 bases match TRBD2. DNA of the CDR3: TGTGCCAGCAGTCAGTCGGGACTATCCTACAATGAGCAGTTCTTC. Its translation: CASSQSGLSYNEQFF.